Presented here are 26 T cell receptor beta chains from one specimen sequenced in a study of T cell responses to AZD1222 COVID-19 vaccine. Assay: immunoSEQ multiplex PCR; the TCRdb copy retains only in-frame clones and omits some. The sample shows just under 55,000 clones, 89% of them seen only once. The specimen was peripheral blood, collected on day 0 of AZD1222 vaccination. All receptors come from an adult in good health.

The chain recombines TRBV2 with TRBJ1-5; 11 bases map to TRBD1. Losses at the gene ends were 6 bases for V and 14 bases for J; bases not matched to a gene: 15. The germline V gene has CDR1 SNHLY and CDR2 FYNNEI. This CDR3 spans 15 amino acids. The CDR3 DNA reads as TGTGCCAGCAGCCCTGGACAGGGGGCCATTTCTCCTAAGCATTTT. It translates to CASSPGQGAISPKHF. Full variable domain (remainder filled in from reference TRBV2 and TRBJ1-5): EPEVTQTPSHQVTQMGQEVILRCVPISNHLYFYWYRQILGQKVEFLVSFYNNEISEKSEIFDDQFSVERPDGSNFTLKIRSTKLEDSAMYFCASSPGQGAISPKHFGDGTRLSIL.

The chain joins TRBV11-2 to TRBJ2-2; 10 bases are shared with TRBD2. This CDR3 contains 17 residues. The junction had 6 bases not matched to a gene; V was cut back by 5 bases and J by 0 bases. From germline, CDR1 is SGHAT and CDR2 FQNNGV. CDR3 bases: TGTGCCAGCAGCATTATAGCGGGAGGATCGAACACCGGGGAGCTGTTTTTT. This sequence encodes CASSIIAGGSNTGELFF.

This chain connects TRBV20-1 to TRBJ2-5; the D is unclear. The CDR3 has 10 residues. Trimming took 7 bases from V and 2 from J, leaving 5 bases between them. Germline CDR1 is DFQATT and CDR2 is SNEGSKA (reference sequence). CDR3: CSGRQETQYF. As DNA, the CDR3 is TGCAGTGGACGGCAAGAGACCCAGTACTTC.

V gene TRBV19 combines with J gene TRBJ1-3, with D maybe TRBD1 (6 bases). Germline V lookup: CDR1 LNHDA, CDR2 SQIVND (reference sequence). This CDR3 comprises 17 residues. Trimming left V 4 bases short and J 4 bases short, with 20 bases between. CDR3 coding DNA: TGTGCCAGTAGTACTCCCCTAATTAGGGGGTTAGGAAACACCATATATTTT. It codes for CASSTPLIRGLGNTIYF.

The chain employs TRBV5-1 and TRBJ1-4; the match to TRBD1 covers 10 bases. Germline lookup yields CDR1 SGHRS and CDR2 YFSETQ. Trimming removed 4 bases from V and 8 bases from J; junction bases left unmatched: 8. CDR3 length equals 15 residues. CDR3 loop: CASSQSTGGREKLFF. The CDR3 region has the DNA TGCGCCAGCAGCCAGTCGACAGGGGGCCGGGAAAAACTGTTTTTT.

This chain uses TRBV5-5 with TRBJ1-1, with 7 positions matching TRBD1. The J segment lost 4 bases and the V segment lost 5 bases, leaving 2 bases of the junction unmatched. Germline CDR1 SGHKS, CDR2 YYEKEE (reference sequence). The CDR3 has 12 amino acids. Here the CDR3 reads CASSGTVTEAFF. In nucleotides, the CDR3 is TGTGCCAGCAGTGGGACAGTCACTGAAGCTTTCTTT.

The V and J genes are TRBV28 and TRBJ2-7, with a weak D call TRBD2 (6 bases). The CDR3 has 18 amino acids. The V end was cut by 6 bases, the J end by 2 bases, with 26 bases between. Germline CDR1 reads MDHEN; CDR2 reads SYDVKM. The CDR3 coding sequence is TGTGCCAGCAGGTCAAACCTTAGCGGAAGCAGCAAGGCCTACGAGCAGTACTTC. It encodes CASRSNLSGSSKAYEQYF.

The chain carries TRBV24-1 and TRBJ2-7; D is unclear. The germline V and J ends were trimmed by 3 bases and 8 bases, with 10 bases remaining between them. The CDR3 consists of 12 residues. The germline gives CDR1 KGHDR, CDR2 SFDVKD. The CDR3 spells CATSDVASQQYF. In DNA, the CDR3 is TGTGCCACCAGTGATGTGGCTTCCCAGCAGTACTTC.

The rearrangement links TRBV29-1 to TRBJ2-3, with 7 bases identical to TRBD2. The CDR3 extends over 16 amino acids. Germline V gives CDR1 SQVTM, CDR2 ANQGSEA. V lost 4 bases and J lost 2; bases outside the gene matches: 12. CDR3 nucleotides: TGCAGCGTTGCTTATAGTCAGCGGGGCTCCACAGATACGCAGTATTTT. Its translation is CSVAYSQRGSTDTQYF.

This sequence joins TRBV3-1 (or the pseudogene TRBV3-2) and TRBJ2-5; unclear D gene. The CDR3 has 12 residues. With 4 bases removed from V and 5 bases from J, the gap between germline ends came to 8 bases. Germline-derived CDR1 and CDR2 are LGHDT and YNNKEL (reference sequence). CDR3 protein: CASSRTHETQYF. CDR3 nucleotide sequence: TGTGCCAGCAGCCGCACCCATGAGACCCAGTACTTC.

The chain carries TRBV6-5 and TRBJ1-2; D gene ambiguous. Trimming took 6 bases from V and 5 from J, leaving 13 bases between them. CDR3 length: 13 residues. The V gene's germline CDR1 is MNHEY and CDR2 SVGAGI. CDR3 amino acids: CASRTPGSYGYTF. CDR3 bases: TGTGCCAGCAGGACCCCTGGGTCATATGGCTACACCTTC.

The CDR3 nucleotides are TGCGCCAGCAATCGGGACGGGAATCAGCCCCAGCATTTT. As protein: CASNRDGNQPQHF. The rearrangement joins TRBV10-1 to TRBJ1-5; tentatively, D is TRBD1 (5 bases). Germline CDR1 WNHNN, CDR2 SYGVQD (reference sequence). This CDR3 region has 13 residues. The V end was cut by 7 bases, the J end by 4 bases, with 11 bases between.

The chain couples TRBV28 to TRBJ2-7; 11 positions match TRBD1. The CDR3 is made up of 15 amino acids. After removal of 5 bases from V and 6 bases from J, the junction contained 9 bases not matched to a gene. Germline lookup yields CDR1 MDHEN and CDR2 SYDVKM. In DNA form, the CDR3 reads TGTGCCAGCAGTCTCCGGACAGGGGGCATGGGCGAGCAGTACTTC. Encoded protein: CASSLRTGGMGEQYF.

This clone showed up just once. The V call is TRBV30, the J call TRBJ2-3; TRBD2 matches at 7 bases. The CDR3 is 15 amino acids. Losses at the gene ends were 2 bases for V and 8 bases for J; bases not matched to a gene: 13. The germline CDR1 and CDR2 sequences are GTSNPN and SVGIG (reference sequence). CDR3 residues: CAWSPWGGSRVTQYF. The CDR3 DNA reads TGTGCCTGGAGTCCTTGGGGCGGGAGTAGGGTTACGCAGTATTTT.

This clone was seen a single time. The chain combines TRBV7-9 with TRBJ1-4; the match to TRBD1 covers 9 bases. The CDR3 runs 14 residues. V shed 5 bases, J shed 5 bases, and the junction held 3 bases outside the gene matches. Germline V gene lookup returns CDR1 SEHNR and CDR2 FQNEAQ (reference sequence). The CDR3 DNA reads as TGTGCCAGCAGCAGGGACAGGGCGAATGAAAAACTGTTTTTT. This gives the protein CASSRDRANEKLFF.

V gene TRBV10-2 combines with J gene TRBJ2-5, with 7 bases identical to TRBD2. The CDR3 runs 15 residues. V dropped 1 base and J dropped 3; count of bases not matched to a gene: 5. Germline values: CDR1 WSHSY, CDR2 SAAADI. The DNA of the CDR3 is TGCGCCAGCAGTGAGTTGTCTAGCGGAAAAGAGACCCAGTACTTC. This translates into CASSELSSGKETQYF.

The rearrangement joins TRBV9 to TRBJ2-6, with D unresolved. The V end lost 0 bases, the J end lost 2 bases, and 6 bases lay between the germline ends. This CDR3 comprises 15 residues. Germline assignment: CDR1 SGDLS and CDR2 YYNGEE. CDR3 in DNA: TGTGCCAGCAGCGTAGATCTCCCTGGGGCCAACGTCCTGACTTTC. Protein sequence: CASSVDLPGANVLTF.

V is TRBV6-6 and J is TRBJ1-1; D is undetermined. The CDR3 extends over 15 amino acids. The V gene lost 5 bases and the J gene lost 4 bases, with 17 bases spanning the gap. From germline, CDR1 is MNHNY and CDR2 SVGAGI (reference sequence). The CDR3 loop reads CASSGKDGAATEAFF. Written as DNA, the CDR3 is TGTGCCAGCAGTGGGAAGGACGGTGCGGCCACTGAAGCTTTCTTT.

The chain couples TRBV7-2 to TRBJ2-1, with 13 nucleotides matching TRBD2. In germline, CDR1 is SGHTA, CDR2 FQGNSA. Trimming took 5 bases from V and 7 from J; bases not matched to a gene: 5. The CDR3 extends over 15 amino acids. CDR3 bases: TGTGCCAGCAGCATCGGACTAGCGGGGGAGAATGAGCAGTTCTTC. It yields the protein CASSIGLAGENEQFF.

The V call is TRBV24-1, the J call TRBJ1-1; D gene unclear. With 3 bases removed from V and 3 bases from J, the gap between germline ends came to 10 bases. In germline, CDR1 is KGHDR, CDR2 SFDVKD. The CDR3 is made up of 14 amino acids. For the CDR3, the DNA is TGTGCCACCAGTGATGCCCGTGGGGACACTGAAGCTTTCTTT. It yields the protein CATSDARGDTEAFF.

The chain recombines TRBV10-3 with TRBJ1-2; 9 bases line up with TRBD1. Germline V CDR1 and CDR2: ENHRY, SYGVKD. V shed 5 bases, J shed 4 bases, and the junction held 11 bases outside the gene matches. The CDR3 consists of 16 residues. CDR3 coding DNA: TGTGCCATCAGTCCGGGAGAGGGACAGGGCCGCTATGGCTACACCTTC. It specifies CAISPGEGQGRYGYTF.

The rearrangement links TRBV24-1 to TRBJ1-2, with D unresolved. The CDR3 totals 14 residues. The germline gives CDR1 KGHDR, CDR2 SFDVKD. V was cut by 2 bases and J by 2 bases, with 8 bases left in between. The CDR3 loop reads CATSDWTINYGYTF. The DNA for the CDR3 is TGTGCCACCAGTGATTGGACGATAAACTATGGCTACACCTTC.

J is TRBJ1-5 and V is TRBV19; D might be TRBD1 (6 bases). The germline V gene has CDR1 LNHDA and CDR2 SQIVND (reference sequence). This CDR3 contains 15 residues. V shed 7 bases and J shed 7 bases, with 20 bases lying between them. CDR3 DNA: TGTGCCAGTACCCGGTATGGGGGCATCCCCCAGCCCCAGCATTTT. Its protein is CASTRYGGIPQPQHF.

CDR3 nucleotide sequence: TGTGCCAGCAGCCATTGGGCGCGGGCGAACACCGGGGAGCTGTTTTTT. Translated: CASSHWARANTGELFF. The V and J genes are TRBV14 and TRBJ2-2; tentative D call: TRBD2 (5 bases). Germline V gene lookup returns CDR1 SGHDN and CDR2 FVKESK. V shed 3 bases and J shed 0 bases, with 11 bases lying between them. This CDR3 is built from 16 residues.

This clone appeared a few times. This chain uses TRBV30 with TRBJ1-3, with D uncertain. The CDR3 covers 15 residues. CDR1 GTSNPN and CDR2 SVGIG come from the germline V gene (reference sequence). Trimming took 3 bases from V and 2 from J, leaving 14 bases between them. CDR3 coding DNA: TGTGCCTGGAGCGGAGGTGGAGGGCCTGGAAACACCATATATTTT. This codes for CAWSGGGGPGNTIYF.

The CDR3 here is CASSLAGTGAEAFF. As DNA, the CDR3 is TGTGCCAGCAGCTTAGCGGGGACAGGAGCTGAAGCTTTCTTT. The chain employs TRBV7-9 and TRBJ1-1, with TRBD1 matching over 8 bases. Germline trimming cut 0 bases from V and 6 bases from J; bases unmatched to any gene: 3. Per the germline V gene, CDR1 is SEHNR and CDR2 is FQNEAQ (reference sequence). The CDR3 sequence is 14 residues long.